The rows below give T cell receptor beta chains drawn from one sample of a study of blood T cells in healthy people across ages. TCRdb passed the 5' RACE reads through MiXCR, listing each CDR3 protein once. The sample shows 600,000 to 1,000,000 distinct CDR3 sequences, roughly 60% of them seen only once. Specimen: blood. The receptors stem from a man younger than 40 in good health. The CDR3 runs from the conserved cysteine through the conserved F or W. D genes are given only for firm matches. Rows may omit the clone size; those that give it use once, few, many or a size class.

v_gene	d_gene	j_gene	len	abundance	CDR3nt	CDR3aa
TRBV9	TRBD2	TRBJ2-1	14	NA	TGTGCCAGCACTCGGACTAGCGGGGGCCATGAGCAGTTCTTC	CASTRTSGGHEQFF
TRBV7-2	NA	TRBJ2-7	15	NA	TGTGCCAGCAGCTTAGGTGTGCAGGGGCCCTGCGAGCAGTACTTC	CASSLGVQGPCEQYF
TRBV25-1	TRBD2	TRBJ2-3	17	once	TGTGCCAGCAGTGGAGGGGCCACTAGCGTCGGCACAGATATGCAGTATTTT	CASSGGATSVGTDMQYF
TRBV12-3/TRBV12-4	NA	TRBJ2-3	16	NA	TGTGCCAGCAGCCCCCGAGGGCCCTCCGTTGCAGATACGCAGTATTTT	CASSPRGPSVADTQYF
TRBV30	NA	TRBJ2-1	12	NA	TGTGCCGGGAGTGTAGCGGGACAGGAGCAGTTCTTC	CAGSVAGQEQFF
TRBV29-1	TRBD1	TRBJ2-1	14	NA	TGCAGCGTTGAGTCCAGGGGGCTGGACAATGAGCAGTTCTTC	CSVESRGLDNEQFF
TRBV4-2	NA	TRBJ1-4	19	NA	TGTGCCAGCAGCCCGAGGGGGTTTTGGGACGCAACAACTAATGAAAAACTGTTTTTT	CASSPRGFWDATTNEKLFF
TRBV27	NA	TRBJ2-7	14	NA	TGTGCCAGCAGTTTACAAGCGATGGGGAACGAGCAGTACTTC	CASSLQAMGNEQYF
TRBV7-2	NA	TRBJ2-5	14	once	TGTGCCAGCAGCTTAAGGCTAGCCTCAGGGACCCAGTACTTC	CASSLRLASGTQYF
TRBV7-8	NA	TRBJ2-1	14	NA	TGTGCCAGCAGCGGCACAGTCTCCTACAATGAGCAGTTCTTC	CASSGTVSYNEQFF
TRBV18	NA	TRBJ1-1	14	NA	TGTGCCAGCTCACCTAGACAGGAGAACACTGAAGCTTTCTTT	CASSPRQENTEAFF
TRBV7-9	NA	TRBJ1-2	13	NA	TGTGCCAGCAGACCTGGGGCCGACTATGGCTACACCTTC	CASRPGADYGYTF
TRBV25-1	NA	TRBJ1-2	13	NA	TGTGCCAGCAGTGACCAGCGGGGTGGTGGCTACACCTTC	CASSDQRGGGYTF
TRBV19	NA	TRBJ1-2	15	NA	TGTGCCAGTAGTATGGGGGTTACTTCTAACTATGGCTACACCTTC	CASSMGVTSNYGYTF
TRBV5-1	TRBD1	TRBJ2-7	13	many	TGTGCCAGCCGGGACAGGGGCTCCTACGAGCAGTACTTC	CASRDRGSYEQYF
TRBV7-9	NA	TRBJ2-6	16	few	TGTGCCAGCAGCTACAGGTCAGGCTCTGGGGCCAACGTCCTGACTTTC	CASSYRSGSGANVLTF
TRBV20-1	NA	TRBJ2-5	12	NA	TGCAGTGCTAGTTGGCTCGGAGAGACCCAGTACTTC	CSASWLGETQYF
TRBV6-6	NA	TRBJ2-7	11	few	TGTGCCAGCAGAATCTCCGGCGAGCAGTACTTC	CASRISGEQYF
TRBV3-1	NA	TRBJ2-7	15	NA	TGTGCCAGCAGCCCTACGGGCAGGGGATACTACGAGCAGTACTTC	CASSPTGRGYYEQYF
TRBV7-2	NA	TRBJ2-7	15	few	TGTGCCAGCAGCTTAGGCCAACGGCCTACCTACGAGCAGTACTTC	CASSLGQRPTYEQYF
TRBV6-6	NA	TRBJ2-7	13	few	TGTGCCAGCGGAGGGGACACGTATTACGAGCAGTACTTC	CASGGDTYYEQYF
TRBV12-3/TRBV12-4	NA	TRBJ1-5	14	NA	TGTGCCAGCAGCCAGACCAGGTCTTATCAGCCCCAGCATTTT	CASSQTRSYQPQHF
TRBV5-6	TRBD2	TRBJ2-7	14	NA	TGTGCCAGCAGCTTGGGCGGGAGGTTCTACGAGCAGTACTTC	CASSLGGRFYEQYF
TRBV5-1	NA	TRBJ2-5	13	few	TGCGCCAGCAGCTTGCGGCAGTTGGAGACCCAGTACTTC	CASSLRQLETQYF
TRBV6-6	NA	TRBJ2-7	12	NA	TGTGCCAGCACGGACGTAGCCCGCGAGCAGTACTTC	CASTDVAREQYF
TRBV6-2/TRBV6-3	NA	TRBJ2-2	15	NA	TGTGCCAGCAGCGAGGCGACAGGTCACACCGGGGAGCTGTTTTTT	CASSEATGHTGELFF